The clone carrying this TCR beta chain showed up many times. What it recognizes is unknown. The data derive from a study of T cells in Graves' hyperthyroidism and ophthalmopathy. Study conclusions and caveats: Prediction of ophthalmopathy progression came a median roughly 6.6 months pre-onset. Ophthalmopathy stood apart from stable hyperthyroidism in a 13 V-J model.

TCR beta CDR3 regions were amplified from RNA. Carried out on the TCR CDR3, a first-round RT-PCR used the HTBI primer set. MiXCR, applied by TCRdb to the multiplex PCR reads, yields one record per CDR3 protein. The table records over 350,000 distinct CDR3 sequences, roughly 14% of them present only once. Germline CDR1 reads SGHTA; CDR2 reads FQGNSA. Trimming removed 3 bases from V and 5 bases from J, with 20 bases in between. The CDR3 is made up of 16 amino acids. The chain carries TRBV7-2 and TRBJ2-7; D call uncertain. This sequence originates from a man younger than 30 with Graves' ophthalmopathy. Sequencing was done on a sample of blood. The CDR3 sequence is CASSFRPGTVRNEQYF. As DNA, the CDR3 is TGTGCCAGCAGCTTCAGACCCGGTACTGTGAGGAACGAGCAGTACTTC. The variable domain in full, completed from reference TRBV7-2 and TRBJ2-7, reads GAGVSQSPSNKVTEKGKDVELRCDPISGHTALYWYRQSLGQGLEFLIYFQGNSAPDKSGLPSDRFSAERTGGSVSTLTIQRTQQEDSAVYLCASSFRPGTVRNEQYFGPGTRLTVT.